This T cell receptor beta chain was found in a study of follicular helper T cells after annual influenza vaccination. Study background: Days 0, 7 and 28 post-vaccination were the blood draw times.

Time point described: 2014-2015 season, pre-vaccination. Trimming took 4 bases from V and 2 from J; bases not matched to a gene: 10. Germline CDR1 reads SGHRS; CDR2 reads YFSETQ. The CDR3 extends over 18 amino acids. The table came from immunoSEQ multiplex PCR; TCRdb's copy has only in-frame clones and leaves some out. This table has 25,000 to 35,000 clones, roughly 80% appearing once. The chain carries TRBV5-1 and TRBJ2-5; 14 bases align to TRBD2. Here the sequenced sample was CXCR5+ CD38- circulating T follicular helper cells from blood, taken on the day of influenza vaccination. Subset described: circulating Tfh, non-naive CD4+CXCR5+PD-1+ (ICOS+CD38+ or ICOS-CD38-). The TCR sequence derives from an adult who received the influenza vaccine. The CDR3 is CASSKGLAGAVAQETQYF. CDR3 nucleotides: TGCGCCAGCAGCAAGGGACTAGCGGGGGCCGTAGCTCAAGAGACCCAGTACTTC.